This TCR beta chain was recovered during a study of blood T cell repertoires in COVID-19. Study-wide context: Acute-phase and convalescent COVID-19 samples originated in the United States, Italy and Spain. T cells, B-cell-depleted T cells, or PBMCs provided the cDNA or gDNA that served as material.

Trimming pared 0 bases from V and 8 bases from J, leaving 16 bases between. This CDR3 region has 15 residues. The V gene's germline CDR1 is SGHDN and CDR2 FVKESK. Per the original methods: Nucleated cell number was recorded as an estimate derived from reference gene primer amplification. TCRdb keeps only in-frame clones here, not all; method: immunoSEQ multiplex PCR. The V and J calls and clone size were taken over from that table, and D and trimming were inferred from the DNA. The sample holds just under 350,000 clones, around nine tenths seen once. Material: peripheral blood. V is TRBV14 and J is TRBJ1-2, with D maybe TRBD1 (6 bases). The sequence came from a woman aged 18-30 years who had recovered from COVID-19. CDR3 residues: CASSQDTGRVRGYTF. In DNA, the CDR3 is TGTGCCAGCAGCCAAGACACAGGGCGGGTCAGAGGCTACACCTTC.